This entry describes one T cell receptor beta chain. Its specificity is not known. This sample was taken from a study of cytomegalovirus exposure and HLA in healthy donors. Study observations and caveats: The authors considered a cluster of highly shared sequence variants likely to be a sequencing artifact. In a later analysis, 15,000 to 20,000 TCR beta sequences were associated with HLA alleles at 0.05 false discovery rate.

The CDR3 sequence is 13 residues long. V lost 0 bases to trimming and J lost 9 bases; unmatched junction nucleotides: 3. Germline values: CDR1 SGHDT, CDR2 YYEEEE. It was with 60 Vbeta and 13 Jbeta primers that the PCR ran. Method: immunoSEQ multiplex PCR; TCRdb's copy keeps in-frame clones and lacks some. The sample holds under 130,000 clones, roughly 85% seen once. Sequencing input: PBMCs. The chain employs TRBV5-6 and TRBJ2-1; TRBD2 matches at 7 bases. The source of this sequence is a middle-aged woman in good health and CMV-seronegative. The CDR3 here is CASSLARGGEQFF. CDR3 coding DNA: TGTGCCAGCAGCTTGGCCCGCGGGGGTGAGCAGTTCTTC.